This T cell receptor beta chain was obtained from a study of technical replicates of blood from a handful of donors. The ends lost 6 bases at V and 4 bases at J; junction bases unmatched: 5. The length of the CDR3 is 13 residues. The germline CDR1 and CDR2 sequences are SGHDN and FVKESK. Clones were sequenced by immunoSEQ multiplex PCR, and TCRdb holds only the in-frame ones, with some missing. The table shows about 62,000 clones, with roughly 90% occurring only once. The TCR originated in a human donor in good health. Some clones in this sample may be carry-over from other donors' samples. Sequencing was done on a sample of PBMCs. This chain joins TRBV14 and TRBJ2-7; 8 bases match TRBD2. This CDR3 reads CASRVLAVYEQYF. CDR3 in DNA: TGTGCCAGCAGAGTACTAGCGGTATACGAGCAGTACTTC.